This T cell receptor (beta chain) was sequenced during a study of cytomegalovirus exposure and HLA in healthy donors. Assay: immunoSEQ multiplex PCR; the TCRdb copy retains only in-frame clones and omits some. The sample includes 150,000 to 170,000 clones, around 84% of them seen just once. With respect to this clone: The antigen is not known.

The CDR3 consists of 13 residues. Germline V gene sequence: CDR1 SGHRS, CDR2 YFSETQ. Trimming shortened V by 4 bases and J by 8 bases, and 12 bases separated the two germline ends. General study points: There were a few CMV-associated chains whose specificity for CMV antigens was confirmed in vitro. Cytomegalovirus-associated status was assigned to some 180 TCR beta chains.

The genes are TRBV5-1 and TRBJ1-4, with D perhaps matching TRBD1 (5 bases). The clonotype originates from a human donor in good health. Source material: PBMCs. CDR3 sequence reads: CASSPGNLEKLFF. CDR3 nucleotides: TGCGCCAGCAGCCCAGGGAATCTGGAAAAACTGTTTTTT.